This TCR beta chain was sequenced during a study of T-cell reconstitution after alpha-beta-depleted transplantation in children. Construction of the TCRbeta library involved unique molecular identifiers. MiXCR was run by TCRdb on the PCR reads, yielding one entry per CDR3 protein. The sample holds 330,000 or so distinct CDR3 sequences, about a tenth seen once. This clonotype has a count of ten or more. Its target is unknown. In germline, CDR1 is SGHVS, CDR2 FQNEAQ. Trimming took off 0 bases at V and 2 bases at J, with 10 bases between the two ends. The CDR3 totals 15 residues. General observations from the study: Expanded graft clones, several hundred of them, were reportedly the source of alpha-beta T cells about two months after transplant. At one year after transplant, newly produced T cells mostly accounted for T-cell counts and diversity. TCRbeta diversity was high at day 60 in some patients (a result of surviving recipient T cells and thymic progenitors).

This chain joins TRBV7-8 and TRBJ2-5, with D tentatively TRBD2 (6 bases). The sample in question was PBMCs, obtained before TCRalphabeta/CD19-depleted stem cell transplant. The TCR comes from a boy younger than two with acute myeloid leukemia, due to receive a stem cell transplant. This CDR3 reads CASSLAAGYQETQYF. CDR3 nucleotide sequence: TGTGCCAGCAGCTTAGCGGCGGGGTATCAAGAGACCCAGTACTTC. Supplemented by reference TRBV7-8 and TRBJ2-5, the full variable domain reads GAGVSQSPRYKVAKRGQDVALRCDPISGHVSLFWYQQALGQGPEFLTYFQNEAQLDKSGLPSDRFFAERPEGSVSTLKIQRTQQEDSAVYLCASSLAAGYQETQYFGPGTRLLVL.